This T cell receptor (beta chain) was sequenced in a study of cytomegalovirus exposure and HLA in healthy donors. Study conclusions and caveats: Cytomegalovirus association was listed for 164 TCR beta chains. Solely CMV serostatus was available to characterize immune exposure. Analysis performed later showed TCR beta chains linked to HLA being more clonally expanded than equally common others.

Both 60 Vbeta primers and 13 Jbeta primers went into the PCR. Sequenced by immunoSEQ multiplex PCR; TCRdb stores in-frame clones only, minus some. Of about 130,000 clones listed, around four fifths are singletons. There are 16 residues in the CDR3. Trimming took 4 bases from V and 4 from J; bases not matched to a gene: 15. Germline V CDR1 and CDR2: SQVTM, ANQGSEA. In regard to this clone: Its antigen is unknown. The identical CDR3 is also encoded by other nucleotide sequences in the sample.

Sequences were obtained from PBMCs. J is TRBJ2-7 and V is TRBV29-1, with 8 nucleotides matching TRBD2. The source of this sequence is a middle-aged woman in good health and CMV-seropositive. As DNA, the CDR3 is TGCAGCGTTGCGGGACTAGTTCAAGTTGCAAAGTACGAGCAGTACTTC. Its protein is CSVAGLVQVAKYEQYF.